This T cell receptor beta chain was captured in a study of blood T cell repertoires in COVID-19. Study-level background: From the United States, Italy and Spain came samples of acute and convalescent COVID-19. Nucleic acid was either cDNA or gDNA, and it came from T cells, B-cell-depleted T cells, or PBMCs.

The cohort comprised adults aged about 18 to 100 years residing in approximately 22 US areas. Cohorts were based on clinical histories the participants reported. CDR1 and CDR2 (germline): SGHRS, YFSETQ. The CDR3 sequence is 13 residues long. With V trimmed by 7 bases and J by 5 bases, 3 bases remained unmatched. Clones were sequenced by immunoSEQ multiplex PCR, and TCRdb holds only the in-frame ones, with some missing. The sample records about 250,000 clones, about four fifths being singletons. This receptor was obtained from a woman in her thirties or forties who had been exposed to COVID-19. The V gene is TRBV5-1, the J gene TRBJ1-5; TRBD1 agrees at 10 bases. Sample: PBMCs or T cells enriched from blood (not recorded which). Written as DNA, the CDR3 is TGCGCCAGCCCCGGACAGGGGGATCAGCCCCAGCATTTT. It yields the protein CASPGQGDQPQHF.